One sample yielded the 12 T cell receptor beta chains listed below, sequenced in a study of cytomegalovirus exposure and HLA in healthy donors. 60 Vbeta and 13 Jbeta primers were used in PCR. The repertoire was sequenced with immunoSEQ multiplex PCR; TCRdb's copy has only in-frame clones and lacks some. The sample holds roughly 93,000 clones, around 72% seen once. Source material: PBMCs. All receptors come from a male donor in good health and CMV-seronegative.

The chain couples TRBV4-3 to TRBJ1-2; D is unclear. The CDR3 is made up of 14 amino acids. V shed 0 bases and J shed 8 bases, with 13 bases lying between them. Looked up from germline, CDR1 is LGHNA and CDR2 is YSLEER. This CDR3 is CASSQDVSGMGYTF. CDR3 sequence (DNA): TGCGCCAGCAGCCAAGATGTGTCAGGCATGGGCTACACCTTC.

This clone was found a few times. This chain joins TRBV4-2 and TRBJ2-1, with 7 positions matching TRBD2. The CDR3 covers 16 residues. The germline V gene encodes CDR1 LGHNA and CDR2 YNFKEQ. The V segment lost 0 bases and the J segment 5 bases; nucleotides outside the gene matches: 7. CDR3 protein: CASSQETSLGHNEQFF. The CDR3 DNA reads as TGTGCCAGCAGCCAAGAGACTAGCCTAGGGCACAATGAGCAGTTCTTC.

The chain carries TRBV2 and TRBJ2-7; unclear D gene. Trimming pared 10 bases from V and 3 bases from J, leaving 10 bases between. The CDR3 totals 11 residues. From germline, CDR1 is SNHLY and CDR2 FYNNEI. CDR3 residues: CAIRLLYEQYF. CDR3 DNA: TGTGCCATCAGACTGCTCTACGAGCAGTACTTC. Full variable domain (remainder filled in from reference TRBV2 and TRBJ2-7): EPEVTQTPSHQVTQMGQEVILRCVPISNHLYFYWYRQILGQKVEFLVSFYNNEISEKSEIFDDQFSVERPDGSNFTLKIRSTKLEDSAMYFCAIRLLYEQYFGPGTRLTVT.

The gene calls are TRBV27 and TRBJ2-1; TRBD2 aligns across 11 bases. Germline V gene sequence: CDR1 MNHEY, CDR2 SMNVEV (reference sequence). The junction had 9 bases not matched to a gene; V was cut back by 4 bases and J by 4 bases. CDR3 length: 17 residues. In DNA, the CDR3 is TGTGCCAGCAGTTCAAGTCCCCTAGCGGGAGGTTACAATGAGCAGTTCTTC. It is translated as CASSSSPLAGGYNEQFF.

The V gene is TRBV18, the J gene TRBJ2-5; D remains unclear. Germline V gene lookup returns CDR1 KGHSH and CDR2 LQKENI. The V end lost 6 bases, the J end lost 5 bases, and 4 bases lay between the germline ends. The CDR3 runs 10 residues. In nucleotides, the CDR3 is TGTGCCAGCTCCGAGGAGACCCAGTACTTC. It yields the protein CASSEETQYF.

V and J are TRBV9 and TRBJ2-3; no definite D call. Trimming took off 0 bases at V and 2 bases at J, with 10 bases between the two ends. The CDR3 totals 15 residues. Germline lookup yields CDR1 SGDLS and CDR2 YYNGEE. For the CDR3, the DNA is TGTGCCAGCAGCGTAGGGCAGCGCCCCACAGATACGCAGTATTTT. Amino acid sequence: CASSVGQRPTDTQYF.

The chain uses TRBV4-1 and TRBJ1-1, with TRBD1 matching over 8 bases. V shed 4 bases, J shed 2 bases, and the junction held 3 bases outside the gene matches. Germline V gene data show CDR1 as MGHRA and CDR2 as YSYEKL. This CDR3 has 14 amino acids. In DNA form, the CDR3 reads TGCGCCAGCAGCCCGGACAGGGAAAACACTGAAGCTTTCTTT. Protein: CASSPDRENTEAFF.

The V gene is TRBV28, the J gene TRBJ2-5, with 11 nucleotides matching TRBD2. This CDR3 has 18 residues. Germline CDR1 and CDR2: MDHEN and SYDVKM. Trimming at V came to 8 bases and at J to 4 bases, leaving 18 bases not matched to a gene. The CDR3 sequence: CASQYPRGSGRARETQYF. The CDR3 region has the DNA TGTGCCAGCCAATACCCGAGGGGTAGCGGGAGGGCCCGAGAGACCCAGTACTTC.

The gene calls are TRBV6-4 and TRBJ2-3; 7 positions match TRBD1. This CDR3 is built from 14 residues. V was clipped by 2 bases and J by 1 base; unmatched bases: 0. Germline CDR1 MRHNA, CDR2 SNTAGT. The CDR3 DNA reads as TGTGCCAGCAGTGACGGACAGGGCACAGATACGCAGTATTTT. This sequence encodes CASSDGQGTDTQYF.

The J gene is TRBJ1-1, the V gene TRBV2, with a weak D call TRBD1 (5 bases). Trimming took off 5 bases at V and 3 bases at J, with 16 bases between the two ends. CDR1 is SNHLY, CDR2 FYNNEI, per germline. CDR3 length: 15 amino acids. The CDR3 spells CASSRGRVKDTEAFF. The CDR3 nucleotides are TGTGCCAGCAGTAGGGGCAGGGTAAAGGACACTGAAGCTTTCTTT.

The chain recombines TRBV7-9 with TRBJ1-4, with TRBD1 matching 9 bases. V gave up 5 bases and J gave up 4 bases; unmatched junction bases: 5. Germline lookup yields CDR1 SEHNR and CDR2 FQNEAQ (reference sequence). The CDR3 length is 15 residues. The CDR3 here is CASSVGQGINEKLFF. The CDR3 DNA follows: TGTGCCAGCAGCGTAGGACAGGGGATTAATGAAAAACTGTTTTTT.

V and J are TRBV7-8 and TRBJ2-7, with 9 positions matching TRBD2. CDR1 is SGHVS and CDR2 is FQNEAQ in the germline V gene. The CDR3 extends over 15 amino acids. Losses at the gene ends were 3 bases for V and 4 bases for J; bases not matched to a gene: 7. CDR3 DNA sequence: TGTGCCAGCAGCTTTCCAACTAGCGGGTCGTACGAGCAGTACTTC. Protein sequence: CASSFPTSGSYEQYF.